The T cell receptor (beta chain) described here comes from a study of blood T cell repertoires in COVID-19. About the research overall: Spain, Italy and the United States supplied samples that represented acute and convalescent COVID-19.

Original analysis: Estimates of nucleated cell counts were drawn from the amplification of reference gene primers. Sequenced by immunoSEQ multiplex PCR; TCRdb stores in-frame clones only, minus some. D and trimming come from the DNA, and the V and J calls and clone size come from that table. The sample lists about 56,000 clones, over 55% seen once, with more than 4.5% in the top ten. The CDR3 contains 15 residues. Germline lookup yields CDR1 SGHNT and CDR2 YYREEE (reference sequence). V shed 0 bases, J shed 0 bases, and the junction held 3 bases outside the gene matches. Remarks on this clone: Other DNA sequences in this specimen translate into the identical CDR3.

Sample: peripheral blood. This TCR derives from a woman aged 70 to 79 with COVID-19, enrolled during active disease. The chain links TRBV5-4 to TRBJ2-7, with 7 bases that match TRBD2. The chain's CDR3 is CASSLVGGDSYEQYF. DNA for the CDR3: TGTGCCAGCAGCTTGGTGGGGGGGGACTCCTACGAGCAGTACTTC.